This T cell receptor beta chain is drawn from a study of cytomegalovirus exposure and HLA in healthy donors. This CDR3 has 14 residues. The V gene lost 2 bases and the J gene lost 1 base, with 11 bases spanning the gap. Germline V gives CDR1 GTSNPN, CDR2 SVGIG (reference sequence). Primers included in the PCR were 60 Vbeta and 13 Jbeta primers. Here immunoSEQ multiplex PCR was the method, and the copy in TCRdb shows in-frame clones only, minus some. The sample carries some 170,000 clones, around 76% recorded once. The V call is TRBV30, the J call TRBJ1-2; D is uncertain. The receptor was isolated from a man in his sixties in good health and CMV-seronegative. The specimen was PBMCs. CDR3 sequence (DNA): TGTGCCTGGAGTCCCCAGGCCTTTAACTATGGCTACACCTTC. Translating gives CAWSPQAFNYGYTF.